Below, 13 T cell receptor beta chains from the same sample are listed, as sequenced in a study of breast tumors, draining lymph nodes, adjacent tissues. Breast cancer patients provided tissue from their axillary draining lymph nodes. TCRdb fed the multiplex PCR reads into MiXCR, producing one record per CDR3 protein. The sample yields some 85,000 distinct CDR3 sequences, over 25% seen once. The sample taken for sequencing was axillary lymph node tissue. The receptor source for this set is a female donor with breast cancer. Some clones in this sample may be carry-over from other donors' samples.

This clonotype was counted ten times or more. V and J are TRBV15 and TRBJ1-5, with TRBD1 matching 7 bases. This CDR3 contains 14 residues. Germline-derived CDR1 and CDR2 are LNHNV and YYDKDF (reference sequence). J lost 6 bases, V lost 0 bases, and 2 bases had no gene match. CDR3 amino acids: CATSREQGTQPQHF. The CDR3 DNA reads TGTGCCACCAGCAGAGAACAGGGGACTCAGCCCCAGCATTTT.

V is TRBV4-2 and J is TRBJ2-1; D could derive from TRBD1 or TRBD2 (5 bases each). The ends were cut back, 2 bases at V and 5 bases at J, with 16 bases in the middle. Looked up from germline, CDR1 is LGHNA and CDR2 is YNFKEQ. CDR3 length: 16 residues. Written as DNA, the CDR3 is TGTGCCAGCAGCCAATTCGGAAACGGGGCTCACAATGAGCAGTTCTTC. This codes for CASSQFGNGAHNEQFF.

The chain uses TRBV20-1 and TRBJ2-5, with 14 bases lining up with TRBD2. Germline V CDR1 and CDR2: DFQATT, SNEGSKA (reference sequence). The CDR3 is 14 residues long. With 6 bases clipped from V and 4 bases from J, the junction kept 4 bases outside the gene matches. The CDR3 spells CSASGLAGVETQYF. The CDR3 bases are TGCAGTGCCTCGGGACTAGCGGGAGTAGAGACCCAGTACTTC.

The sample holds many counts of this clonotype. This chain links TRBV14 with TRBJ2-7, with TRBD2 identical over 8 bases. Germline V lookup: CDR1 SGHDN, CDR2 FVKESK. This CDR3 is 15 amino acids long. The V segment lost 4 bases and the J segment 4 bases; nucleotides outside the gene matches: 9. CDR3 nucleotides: TGTGCCAGCAGCCGTGGAGGAGCTAGCGGGTACGAGCAGTACTTC. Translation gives CASSRGGASGYEQYF.

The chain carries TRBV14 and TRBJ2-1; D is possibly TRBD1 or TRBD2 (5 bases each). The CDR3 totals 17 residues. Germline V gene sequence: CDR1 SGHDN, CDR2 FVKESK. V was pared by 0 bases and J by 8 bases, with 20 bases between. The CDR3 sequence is CASSQERAGSLDDEQFF. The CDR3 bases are TGTGCCAGCAGCCAAGAGCGGGCAGGGAGTCTTGACGATGAGCAGTTCTTC. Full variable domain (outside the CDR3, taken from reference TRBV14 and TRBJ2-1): EAGVTQFPSHSVIEKGQTVTLRCDPISGHDNLYWYRRVMGKEIKFLLHFVKESKQDESGMPNNRFLAERTGGTYSTLKVQPAELEDSGVYFCASSQERAGSLDDEQFFGPGTRLTVL.

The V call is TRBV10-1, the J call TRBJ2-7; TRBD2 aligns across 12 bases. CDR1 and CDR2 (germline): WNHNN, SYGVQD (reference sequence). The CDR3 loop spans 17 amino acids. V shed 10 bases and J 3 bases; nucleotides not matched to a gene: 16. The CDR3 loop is CANRRFETSGSFYEQYF. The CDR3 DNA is TGCGCCAACAGGAGGTTCGAGACTAGCGGGAGTTTCTACGAGCAGTACTTC.

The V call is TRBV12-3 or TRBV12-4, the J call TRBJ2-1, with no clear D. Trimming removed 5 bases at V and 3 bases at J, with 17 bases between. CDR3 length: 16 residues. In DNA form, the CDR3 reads TGTGCCAGCAGTGAAGGCAACAGCATCTACTACAATGAGCAGTTCTTC. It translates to CASSEGNSIYYNEQFF.

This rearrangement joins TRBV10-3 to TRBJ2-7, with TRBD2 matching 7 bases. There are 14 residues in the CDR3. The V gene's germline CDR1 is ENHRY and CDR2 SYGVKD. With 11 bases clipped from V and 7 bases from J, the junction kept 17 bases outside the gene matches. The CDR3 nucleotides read TGTGCCTCGGGGGGACTTGGCGGGACTGGAGAGCAGTACTTC. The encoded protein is CASGGLGGTGEQYF.

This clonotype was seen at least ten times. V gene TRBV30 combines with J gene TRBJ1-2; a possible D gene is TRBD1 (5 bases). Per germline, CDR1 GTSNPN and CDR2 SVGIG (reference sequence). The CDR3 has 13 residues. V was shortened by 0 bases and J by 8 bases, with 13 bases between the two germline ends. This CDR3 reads CAWSVAGDGGYTF. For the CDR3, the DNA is TGTGCCTGGAGTGTAGCGGGGGATGGAGGCTACACCTTC. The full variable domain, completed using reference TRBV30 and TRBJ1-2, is SQTIHQWPATLVQPVGSPLSLECTVEGTSNPNLYWYRQAAGRGLQLLFYSVGIGQISSEVPQNLSASRPQDRQFILSSKKLLLSDSGFYLCAWSVAGDGGYTFGSGTRLTVV.

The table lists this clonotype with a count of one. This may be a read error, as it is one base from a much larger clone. The CDR3, as DNA: TGCAGTGCTAGAGTACGGTACGGGCAGTCCTTC. It specifies CSARVRYGQSF. The J gene is TRBJ2-7, the V gene TRBV20-1; D is unresolved. The CDR3 length is 11 residues. Germline CDR1 is DFQATT and CDR2 is SNEGSKA (reference sequence).

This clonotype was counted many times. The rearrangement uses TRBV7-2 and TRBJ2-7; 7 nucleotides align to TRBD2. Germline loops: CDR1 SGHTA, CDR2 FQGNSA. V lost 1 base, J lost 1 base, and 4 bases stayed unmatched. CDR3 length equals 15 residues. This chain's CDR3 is CASSLVAGDSYEQYF. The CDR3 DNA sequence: TGTGCCAGCAGCTTAGTTGCGGGAGATTCCTACGAGCAGTACTTC.

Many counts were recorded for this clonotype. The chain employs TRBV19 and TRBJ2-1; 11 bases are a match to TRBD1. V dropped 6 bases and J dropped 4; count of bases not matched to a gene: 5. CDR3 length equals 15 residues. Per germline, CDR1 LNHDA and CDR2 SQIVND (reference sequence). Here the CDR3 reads CASSQGQGGYNEQFF. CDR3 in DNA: TGTGCCAGTAGCCAGGGACAGGGGGGGTACAATGAGCAGTTCTTC.

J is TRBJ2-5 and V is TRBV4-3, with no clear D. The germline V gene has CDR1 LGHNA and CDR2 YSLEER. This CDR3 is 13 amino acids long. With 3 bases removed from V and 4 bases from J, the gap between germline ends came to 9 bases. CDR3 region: CASSHPRRETQYF. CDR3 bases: TGCGCCAGCAGCCACCCAAGGAGAGAGACCCAGTACTTC.